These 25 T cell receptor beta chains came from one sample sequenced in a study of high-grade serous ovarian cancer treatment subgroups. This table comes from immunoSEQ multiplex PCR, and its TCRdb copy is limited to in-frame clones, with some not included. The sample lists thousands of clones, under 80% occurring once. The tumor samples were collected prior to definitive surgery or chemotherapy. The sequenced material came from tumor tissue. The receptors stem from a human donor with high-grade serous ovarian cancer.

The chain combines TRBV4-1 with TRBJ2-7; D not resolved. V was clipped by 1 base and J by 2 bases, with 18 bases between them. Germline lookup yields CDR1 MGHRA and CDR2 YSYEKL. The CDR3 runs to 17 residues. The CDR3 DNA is TGCGCCAGCAGCCAAGCCGCCCGGCTAGTATCGGCCTACGAGCAGTACTTC. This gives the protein CASSQAARLVSAYEQYF.

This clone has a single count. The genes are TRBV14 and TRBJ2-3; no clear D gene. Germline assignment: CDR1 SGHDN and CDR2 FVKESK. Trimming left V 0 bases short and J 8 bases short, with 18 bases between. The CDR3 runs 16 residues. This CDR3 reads CASSQDRPVSLGTQYF. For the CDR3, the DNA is TGTGCCAGCAGCCAAGATCGGCCGGTTAGTTTAGGTACGCAGTATTTT.

The CDR3 nucleotides are TGTGCCAGCAGCTCCGCGGGGCAGGGTAATTCACCCCTCCACTTT. It is translated as CASSSAGQGNSPLHF. The V and J genes are TRBV7-2 and TRBJ1-6; D perhaps matches TRBD1 (5 bases). Per germline, CDR1 SGHTA and CDR2 FQGNSA. This CDR3 comprises 15 residues. V was cut by 4 bases and J by 6 bases, with 13 bases left in between.

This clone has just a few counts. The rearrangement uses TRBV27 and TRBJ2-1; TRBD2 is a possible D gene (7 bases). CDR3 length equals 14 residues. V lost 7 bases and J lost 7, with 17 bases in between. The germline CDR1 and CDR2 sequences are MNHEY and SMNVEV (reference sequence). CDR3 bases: TGTGCCAGCACTTCCGGGGGCGGGAGAAATGAGCAGTTCTTC. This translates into CASTSGGGRNEQFF.

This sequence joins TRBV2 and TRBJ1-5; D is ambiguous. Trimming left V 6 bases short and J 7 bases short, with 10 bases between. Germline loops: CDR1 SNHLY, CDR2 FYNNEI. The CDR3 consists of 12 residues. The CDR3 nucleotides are TGTGCCAGCAGCTTAGTGGGCCAGCCCCAGCATTTT. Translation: CASSLVGQPQHF.

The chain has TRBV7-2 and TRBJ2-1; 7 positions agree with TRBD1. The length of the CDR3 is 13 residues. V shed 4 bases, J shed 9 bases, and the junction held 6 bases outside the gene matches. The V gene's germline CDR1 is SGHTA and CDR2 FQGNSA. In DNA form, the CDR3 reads TGTGCCAGCAGCTGGGACAGAATAGGTGAGCAGTTCTTC. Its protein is CASSWDRIGEQFF. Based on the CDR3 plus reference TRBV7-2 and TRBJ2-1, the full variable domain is GAGVSQSPSNKVTEKGKDVELRCDPISGHTALYWYRQSLGQGLEFLIYFQGNSAPDKSGLPSDRFSAERTGGSVSTLTIQRTQQEDSAVYLCASSWDRIGEQFFGPGTRLTVL.

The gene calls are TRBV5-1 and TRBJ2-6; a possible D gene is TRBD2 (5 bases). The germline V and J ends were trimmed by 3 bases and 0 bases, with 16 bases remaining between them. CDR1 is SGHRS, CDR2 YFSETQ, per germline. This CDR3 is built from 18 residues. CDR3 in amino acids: CASSWLLEPHSGANVLTF. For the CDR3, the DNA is TGCGCCAGCAGCTGGCTACTAGAACCTCACTCTGGGGCCAACGTCCTGACTTTC. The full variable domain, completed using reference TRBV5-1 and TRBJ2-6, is KAGVTQTPRYLIKTRGQQVTLSCSPISGHRSVSWYQQTPGQGLQFLFEYFSETQRNKGNFPGRFSGRQFSNSRSEMNVSTLELGDSALYLCASSWLLEPHSGANVLTFGAGSRLTVL.

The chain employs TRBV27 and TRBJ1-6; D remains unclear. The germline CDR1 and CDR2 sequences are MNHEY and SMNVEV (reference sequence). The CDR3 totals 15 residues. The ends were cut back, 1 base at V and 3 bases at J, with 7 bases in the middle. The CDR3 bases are TGTGCCAGCAGTTTATATGGGTACTATAATTCACCCCTCCACTTT. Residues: CASSLYGYYNSPLHF.

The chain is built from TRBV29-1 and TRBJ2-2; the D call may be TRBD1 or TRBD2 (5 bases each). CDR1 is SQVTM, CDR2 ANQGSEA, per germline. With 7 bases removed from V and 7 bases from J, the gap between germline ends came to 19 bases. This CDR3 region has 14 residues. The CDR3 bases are TGCAGCGCCGGGGTGGGGCCGTTGGGCGGGGAGCTGTTTTTT. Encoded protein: CSAGVGPLGGELFF.

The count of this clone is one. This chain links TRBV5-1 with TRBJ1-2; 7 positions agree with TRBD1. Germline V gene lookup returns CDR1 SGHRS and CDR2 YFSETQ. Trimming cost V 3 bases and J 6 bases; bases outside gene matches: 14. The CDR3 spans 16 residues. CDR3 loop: CASSSYRGQSFDGYTF. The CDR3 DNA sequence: TGCGCCAGCAGCTCCTATCGGGGACAGTCTTTTGATGGCTACACCTTC. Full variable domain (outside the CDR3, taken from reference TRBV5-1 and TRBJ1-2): KAGVTQTPRYLIKTRGQQVTLSCSPISGHRSVSWYQQTPGQGLQFLFEYFSETQRNKGNFPGRFSGRQFSNSRSEMNVSTLELGDSALYLCASSSYRGQSFDGYTFGSGTRLTVV.

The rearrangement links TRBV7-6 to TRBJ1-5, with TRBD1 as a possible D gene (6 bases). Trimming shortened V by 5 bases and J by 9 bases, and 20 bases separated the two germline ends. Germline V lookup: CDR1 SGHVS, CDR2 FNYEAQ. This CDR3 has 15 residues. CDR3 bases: TGTGCCAGCAGCGGGGGGGGCGCGTCACCCGGGCCCCAGCATTTT. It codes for CASSGGGASPGPQHF.

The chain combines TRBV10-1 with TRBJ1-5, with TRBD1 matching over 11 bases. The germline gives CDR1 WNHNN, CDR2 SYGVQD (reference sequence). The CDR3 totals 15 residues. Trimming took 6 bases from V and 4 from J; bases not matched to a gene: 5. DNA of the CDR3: TGCGCCAGCAGCCCCGGGACAGGGGGAAATCAGCCCCAGCATTTT. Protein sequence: CASSPGTGGNQPQHF.

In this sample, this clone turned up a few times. The CDR3 DNA reads as TGTGCCAGCAGCCTCAACGAGGGAGCAGTCTACGAGCAGTACTTC. Amino acids: CASSLNEGAVYEQYF. The chain couples TRBV7-9 to TRBJ2-7, with D possibly matching TRBD2 (5 bases). From germline, CDR1 is SEHNR and CDR2 FQNEAQ (reference sequence). Trimming cost V 5 bases and J 3 bases, with 17 bases left between them. CDR3 length: 15 residues. The complete variable domain, with remaining parts taken from reference TRBV7-9 and TRBJ2-7, reads DTGVSQNPRHKITKRGQNVTFRCDPISEHNRLYWYRQTLGQGPEFLTYFQNEAQLEKSRLLSDRFSAERPKGSFSTLEIQRTEQGDSAMYLCASSLNEGAVYEQYFGPGTRLTVT.

The CDR3: CASSRETGASTDTQYF. CDR3 coding DNA: TGCGCCAGCAGTAGAGAAACAGGGGCGAGCACAGATACGCAGTATTTT. The chain recombines TRBV5-1 with TRBJ2-3; 7 positions agree with TRBD1. The ends lost 5 bases at V and 0 bases at J; junction bases unmatched: 9. This CDR3 comprises 16 residues. Germline V gene sequence: CDR1 SGHRS, CDR2 YFSETQ.

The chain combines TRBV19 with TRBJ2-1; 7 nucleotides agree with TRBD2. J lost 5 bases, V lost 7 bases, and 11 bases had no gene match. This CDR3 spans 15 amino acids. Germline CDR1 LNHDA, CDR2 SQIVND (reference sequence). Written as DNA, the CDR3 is TGTGCCAGTACCGAGGGGAGGGGTCGGAACAATGAGCAGTTCTTC. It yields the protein CASTEGRGRNNEQFF.

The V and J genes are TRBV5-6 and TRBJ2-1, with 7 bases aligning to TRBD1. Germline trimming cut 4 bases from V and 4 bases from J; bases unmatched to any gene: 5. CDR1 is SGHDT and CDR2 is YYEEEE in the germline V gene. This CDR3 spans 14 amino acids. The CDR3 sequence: CASSRGQFYNEQFF. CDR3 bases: TGTGCCAGCAGCCGGGGACAGTTTTACAATGAGCAGTTCTTC.

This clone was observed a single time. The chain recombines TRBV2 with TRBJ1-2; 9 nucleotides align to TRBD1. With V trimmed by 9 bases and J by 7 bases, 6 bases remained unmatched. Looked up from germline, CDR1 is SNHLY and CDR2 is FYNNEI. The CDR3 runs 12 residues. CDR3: CARSGQGGGYTF. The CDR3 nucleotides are TGTGCCAGGTCGGGACAGGGCGGTGGCTACACCTTC.

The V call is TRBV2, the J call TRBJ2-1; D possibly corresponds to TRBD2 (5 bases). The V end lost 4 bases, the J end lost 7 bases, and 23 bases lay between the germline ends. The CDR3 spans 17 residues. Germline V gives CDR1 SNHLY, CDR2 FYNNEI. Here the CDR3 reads CASSVLLGIRIPNEQFF. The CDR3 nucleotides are TGTGCCAGCAGTGTTCTACTAGGGATTCGTATACCAAATGAGCAGTTCTTC.

The CDR3 DNA sequence: TGTGCCAGCAGCCAATGGACCTGGGGGGTGAACACTGAAGCTTTCTTT. It encodes CASSQWTWGVNTEAFF. The rearrangement links TRBV16 to TRBJ1-1; tentative D call: TRBD1 (5 bases). Per germline, CDR1 KGHSY and CDR2 FQNENV. This CDR3 has 16 amino acids. V lost 1 base to trimming and J lost 0 bases, with 12 bases between them.

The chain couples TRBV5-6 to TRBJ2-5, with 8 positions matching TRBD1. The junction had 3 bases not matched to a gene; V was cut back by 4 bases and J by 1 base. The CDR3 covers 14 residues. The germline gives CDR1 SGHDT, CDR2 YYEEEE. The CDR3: CASSRQGLQETQYF. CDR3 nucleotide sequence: TGTGCCAGCAGCCGACAGGGGCTCCAAGAGACCCAGTACTTC. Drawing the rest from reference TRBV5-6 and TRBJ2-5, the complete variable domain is DAGVTQSPTHLIKTRGQQVTLRCSPKSGHDTVSWYQQALGQGPQFIFQYYEEEERQRGNFPDRFSGHQFPNYSSELNVNALLLGDSALYLCASSRQGLQETQYFGPGTRLLVL.

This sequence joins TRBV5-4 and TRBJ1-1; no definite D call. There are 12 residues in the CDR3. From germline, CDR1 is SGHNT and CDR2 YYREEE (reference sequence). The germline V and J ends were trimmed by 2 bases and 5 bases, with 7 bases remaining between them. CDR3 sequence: CASSFSETEAFF. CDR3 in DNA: TGTGCCAGCAGCTTTAGTGAGACTGAAGCTTTCTTT.

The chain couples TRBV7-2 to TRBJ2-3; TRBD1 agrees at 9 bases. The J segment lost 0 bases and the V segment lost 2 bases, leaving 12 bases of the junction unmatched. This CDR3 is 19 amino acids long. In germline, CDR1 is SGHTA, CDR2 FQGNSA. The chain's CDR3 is CASSLLYPGQGTSTDTQYF. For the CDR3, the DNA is TGTGCCAGCAGCTTATTATACCCCGGACAGGGGACTAGCACAGATACGCAGTATTTT.

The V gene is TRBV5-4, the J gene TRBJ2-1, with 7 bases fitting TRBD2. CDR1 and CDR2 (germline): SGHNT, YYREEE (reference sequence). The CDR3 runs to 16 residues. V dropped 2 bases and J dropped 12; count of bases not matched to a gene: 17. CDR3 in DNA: TGTGCCAGCAGCTTTTGGGAGCGGGACGCCAATTACCGGCAGTTCTTC. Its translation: CASSFWERDANYRQFF.

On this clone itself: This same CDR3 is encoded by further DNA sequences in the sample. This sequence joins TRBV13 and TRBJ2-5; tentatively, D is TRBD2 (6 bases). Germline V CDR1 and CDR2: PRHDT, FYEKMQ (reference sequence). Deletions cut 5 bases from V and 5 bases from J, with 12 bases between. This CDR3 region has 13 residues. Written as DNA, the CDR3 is TGTGCCAGCAGCGGACTACCGGGGGAGACCCAGTACTTC. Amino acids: CASSGLPGETQYF.

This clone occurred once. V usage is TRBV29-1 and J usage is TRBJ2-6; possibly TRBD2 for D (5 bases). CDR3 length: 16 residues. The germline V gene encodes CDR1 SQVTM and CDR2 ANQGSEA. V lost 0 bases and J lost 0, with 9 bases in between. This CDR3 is CSVEDPGISGANVLTF. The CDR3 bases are TGCAGCGTTGAAGATCCGGGAATCTCTGGGGCCAACGTCCTGACTTTC.